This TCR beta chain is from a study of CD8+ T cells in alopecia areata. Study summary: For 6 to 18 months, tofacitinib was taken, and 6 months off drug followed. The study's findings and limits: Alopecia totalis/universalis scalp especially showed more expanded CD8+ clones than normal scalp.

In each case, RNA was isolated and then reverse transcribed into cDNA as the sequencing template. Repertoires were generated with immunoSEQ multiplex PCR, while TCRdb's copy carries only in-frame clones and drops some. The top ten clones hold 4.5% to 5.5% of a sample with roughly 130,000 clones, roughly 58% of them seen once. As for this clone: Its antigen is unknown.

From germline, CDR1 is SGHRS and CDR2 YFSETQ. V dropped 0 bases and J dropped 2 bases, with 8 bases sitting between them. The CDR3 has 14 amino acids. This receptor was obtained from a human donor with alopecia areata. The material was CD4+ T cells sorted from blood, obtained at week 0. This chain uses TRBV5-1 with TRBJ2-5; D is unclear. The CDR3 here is CASSLGSNQETQYF. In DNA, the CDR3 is TGCGCCAGCAGCTTGGGTTCAAATCAAGAGACCCAGTACTTC.